The sequence of this T cell receptor beta chain was determined in a study of blood T cell repertoires in COVID-19. Study as a whole: Acute and convalescent COVID-19 specimens originated in the United States, Italy and Spain.

As handled by the study authors: For nucleated cells, counts were estimated from reference gene primer amplification. The table came from immunoSEQ multiplex PCR; TCRdb's copy has only in-frame clones and leaves some out. V and J calls and clone size are given by that table; D and trimming were obtained from the DNA. The sample carries 200,000 to 250,000 clones, 84% recorded once. The V and J ends lost 2 bases and 3 bases, in that order; junction bases with no gene match: 8. Germline CDR1 is SEHNR and CDR2 is FQNEAQ (reference sequence). The CDR3 consists of 17 residues. The sequenced sample consisted of PBMCs or T cells enriched from blood (not recorded which). V is TRBV7-9 and J is TRBJ1-3; 9 positions match TRBD1. The receptor comes from a man in his fifties or sixties who had recovered from COVID-19. The CDR3 region has the DNA TGTGCCAGCAGCTTACCCAACAGGGGGCCCGGTGGAAACACCATATATTTT. Translating gives CASSLPNRGPGGNTIYF.